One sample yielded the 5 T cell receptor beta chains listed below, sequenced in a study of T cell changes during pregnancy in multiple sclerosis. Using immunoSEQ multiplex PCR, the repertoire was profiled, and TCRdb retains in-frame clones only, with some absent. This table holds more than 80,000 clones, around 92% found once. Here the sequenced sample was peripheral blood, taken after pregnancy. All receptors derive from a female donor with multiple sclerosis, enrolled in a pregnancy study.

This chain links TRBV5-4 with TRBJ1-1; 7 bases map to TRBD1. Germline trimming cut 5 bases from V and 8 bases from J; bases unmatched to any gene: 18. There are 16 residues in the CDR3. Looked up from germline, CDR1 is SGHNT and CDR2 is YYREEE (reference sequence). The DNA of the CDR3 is TGTGCCAGCAGAGATTGGGATCCGGGACAGCCTCCAGAAGCTTTCTTT. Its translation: CASRDWDPGQPPEAFF.

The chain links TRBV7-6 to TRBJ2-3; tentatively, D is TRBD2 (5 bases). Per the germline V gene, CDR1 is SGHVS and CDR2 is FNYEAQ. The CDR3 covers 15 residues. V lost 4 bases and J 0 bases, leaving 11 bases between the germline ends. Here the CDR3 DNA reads TGTGCCAGCAGCTCACGACTACCTAGCACAGATACGCAGTATTTT. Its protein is CASSSRLPSTDTQYF.

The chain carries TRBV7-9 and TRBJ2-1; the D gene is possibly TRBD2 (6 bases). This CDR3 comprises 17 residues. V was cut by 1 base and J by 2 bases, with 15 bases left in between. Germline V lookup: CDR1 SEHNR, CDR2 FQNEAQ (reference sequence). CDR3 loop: CASSLGSIGSPYNEQFF. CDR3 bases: TGTGCCAGCAGCTTAGGATCCATCGGGAGCCCCTACAATGAGCAGTTCTTC.

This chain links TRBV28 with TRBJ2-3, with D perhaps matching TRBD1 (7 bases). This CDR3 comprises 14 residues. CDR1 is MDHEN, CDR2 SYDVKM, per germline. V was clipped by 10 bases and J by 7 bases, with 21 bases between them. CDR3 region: CAIKGTDGLNTQYF. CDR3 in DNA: TGTGCCATCAAGGGGACAGACGGACTAAATACGCAGTATTTT.

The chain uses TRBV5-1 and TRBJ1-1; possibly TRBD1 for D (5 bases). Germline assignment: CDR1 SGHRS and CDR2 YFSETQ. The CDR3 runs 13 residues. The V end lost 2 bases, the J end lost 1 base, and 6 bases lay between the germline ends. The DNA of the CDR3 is TGCGCCAGCAGCTTCAGGGAGAACACTGAAGCTTTCTTT. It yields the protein CASSFRENTEAFF. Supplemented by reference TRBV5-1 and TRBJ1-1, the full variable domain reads KAGVTQTPRYLIKTRGQQVTLSCSPISGHRSVSWYQQTPGQGLQFLFEYFSETQRNKGNFPGRFSGRQFSNSRSEMNVSTLELGDSALYLCASSFRENTEAFFGQGTRLTVV.